Described below is a single TCR beta chain sequence and its context. Its antigen is as yet unknown. The ends were cut back, 4 bases at V and 0 bases at J, with 8 bases in the middle. The CDR3 contains 14 residues. Germline CDR1 is SNHLY and CDR2 is FYNNEI. The data were produced by immunoSEQ multiplex PCR, yet TCRdb's version contains in-frame clones alone and is incomplete. The table lists 70,000 to 75,000 clones, more than 85% of them singletons. This sample was included in a study of OX40 agonist ivuxolimab in advanced cancers. For the study at large: Given to patients was ivuxolimab, an agonistic anti-OX40 (CD134) antibody.

Study-wide findings and caveats: Expanded clones were, on average, more numerous among CD8+ T cells than CD4+. Partial responders dosed at 0.1-3.0 mg/kg displayed clonal expansion ranking among the lowest.

The V gene is TRBV2, the J gene TRBJ2-3; D uncertain. Here the sequenced sample was CD4+ or CD8+ T cells sorted from blood, taken in a trial of the OX40 agonist ivuxolimab. This clonotype originated in an adult with an advanced solid tumor such as melanoma, head and neck, liver or kidney cancer. The CDR3 is CASSVWLSTDTQYF. For the CDR3, the DNA is TGTGCCAGCAGTGTCTGGCTAAGCACAGATACGCAGTATTTT.